The next 20 T cell receptor beta chains were all read from a single sample in a study of breast tumors, draining lymph nodes, adjacent tissues. Samples came from axillary lymph nodes draining the breast cancer. From the multiplex PCR reads, TCRdb called clonotypes with MiXCR, one entry per CDR3 protein. The sample records about 140,000 distinct CDR3 sequences, 32% being singletons. Sequenced sample: axillary lymph node tissue. All receptors derive from a female donor with breast cancer. Some clones in this sample may be carry-over from other donors' samples.

This clonotype came up many times. The chain uses TRBV19 and TRBJ1-5; D not certain. V lost 4 bases to trimming and J lost 4 bases, with 5 bases between them. The CDR3 totals 12 residues. From germline, CDR1 is LNHDA and CDR2 SQIVND (reference sequence). Here the CDR3 reads CASSTHNQPQHF. Written as DNA, the CDR3 is TGTGCCAGTAGTACACATAATCAGCCCCAGCATTTT.

This clonotype was recorded at least ten times. In DNA form, the CDR3 reads TGTGCCAGCAGCCCAATCAGGGAGGACCAGCCCCAGCATTTT. This translates into CASSPIREDQPQHF. The J gene is TRBJ1-5, the V gene TRBV7-8, with D possibly TRBD1 on 5 matching bases. Germline CDR1 SGHVS, CDR2 FQNEAQ. The CDR3 is 14 residues long. Deletions cut 5 bases from V and 7 bases from J, with 15 bases between.

The chain couples TRBV20-1 to TRBJ1-6; 8 bases line up with TRBD1. The CDR3 totals 15 residues. Germline CDR1 is DFQATT and CDR2 is SNEGSKA (reference sequence). V lost 1 base, J lost 6 bases, and 5 bases stayed unmatched. The CDR3 DNA sequence: TGCAGTGCTAGAGCCCAGGGGGCAGGTAATTCACCCCTCCACTTT. Protein product: CSARAQGAGNSPLHF.

This clonotype was seen many times. This chain joins TRBV6-6 and TRBJ1-3; D is possibly TRBD1 (6 bases). The CDR3 spans 15 residues. Germline V gene data show CDR1 as MNHNY and CDR2 as SVGAGI (reference sequence). V gave up 5 bases and J gave up 1 base, with 12 bases separating them. CDR3 bases: TGTGCCAGCAGTCACGCGGGGGCTTCTGGAAACACCATATATTTT. Translation gives CASSHAGASGNTIYF.

The gene calls are TRBV20-1 and TRBJ2-7; D may be TRBD1 (5 bases). CDR1 DFQATT and CDR2 SNEGSKA come from the germline V gene (reference sequence). CDR3 length equals 14 residues. V lost 3 bases to trimming and J lost 2 bases, with 14 bases between them. CDR3 protein: CSARDPRTTYEQYV. CDR3 coding DNA: TGCAGTGCTAGGGATCCCCGGACAACCTACGAGCAGTACGTC.

The rearrangement links TRBV24-1 to TRBJ1-6; maybe TRBD1 (5 bases). The CDR3 is 19 residues long. Trimming removed 1 base at V and 18 bases at J, with 33 bases between. The germline V gene has CDR1 KGHDR and CDR2 SFDVKD. The CDR3 nucleotides read TGTGCCACCAGTGATTTTCACCGGGGCAGGATGTCTATAATTCACCCCTCCCACTTT. Encoded protein: CATSDFHRGRMSIIHPSHF.

The table lists this clonotype with many counts. J is TRBJ1-3 and V is TRBV5-1; D remains ambiguous. The germline CDR1 and CDR2 sequences are SGHRS and YFSETQ. This CDR3 spans 15 amino acids. The V gene lost 1 base and the J gene lost 7 bases, with 15 bases spanning the gap. CDR3 in amino acids: CASSLSGNSENTIYF. In DNA form, the CDR3 reads TGCGCCAGCAGCTTGTCGGGGAACTCGGAGAACACCATATATTTT.

This clonotype was observed a few times. The chain recombines TRBV2 with TRBJ1-1; the D gene is possibly TRBD1 (5 bases). V was pared by 10 bases and J by 6 bases, with 18 bases between. Germline V gene sequence: CDR1 SNHLY, CDR2 FYNNEI. CDR3 length: 13 amino acids. For the CDR3, the DNA is TGTGCCACCGGCCGAGACAGTGTCTCTGAAGCTTTCTTT. Translating it yields CATGRDSVSEAFF. Full variable domain (rest looked up from reference TRBV2 and TRBJ1-1): EPEVTQTPSHQVTQMGQEVILRCVPISNHLYFYWYRQILGQKVEFLVSFYNNEISEKSEIFDDQFSVERPDGSNFTLKIRSTKLEDSAMYFCATGRDSVSEAFFGQGTRLTVV.

The chain uses TRBV6-5 and TRBJ2-3, with no clear D. Germline CDR1 MNHEY, CDR2 SVGAGI. V gave up 5 bases and J gave up 1 base, with 19 bases separating them. This CDR3 region has 17 residues. CDR3 in DNA: TGTGCCAGCAGTCCCCCCCGGACCCTGGATGGCACAGATACGCAGTATTTT. Translation gives CASSPPRTLDGTDTQYF.

CDR3 nucleotide sequence: TGTGCCTGGTTGGGGCAGGAGACCCAGTACTTC. It codes for CAWLGQETQYF. The J gene is TRBJ2-5, the V gene TRBV30, with a weak D call TRBD1 (5 bases). This CDR3 has 11 residues. Germline V gives CDR1 GTSNPN, CDR2 SVGIG (reference sequence). Trimming removed 5 bases at V and 5 bases at J, with 9 bases between. Full variable domain (missing parts from reference TRBV30 and TRBJ2-5): SQTIHQWPATLVQPVGSPLSLECTVEGTSNPNLYWYRQAAGRGLQLLFYSVGIGQISSEVPQNLSASRPQDRQFILSSKKLLLSDSGFYLCAWLGQETQYFGPGTRLLVL.

The table lists this clonotype with many counts. V usage is TRBV12-3 or TRBV12-4 and J usage is TRBJ2-5; no clear D. The germline V and J ends were trimmed by 3 bases and 3 bases, with 5 bases remaining between them. The CDR3 is 12 amino acids. CDR3 sequence: CASSFLKETQYF. CDR3 in DNA: TGTGCCAGCAGTTTTCTAAAAGAGACCCAGTACTTC.

This clonotype has just a few counts. The chain recombines TRBV28 with TRBJ2-4, with 7 bases aligning to TRBD1. The germline gives CDR1 MDHEN, CDR2 SYDVKM. J lost 9 bases, V lost 5 bases, and 7 bases had no gene match. This CDR3 contains 13 residues. In DNA, the CDR3 is TGTGCCAGCAGTCTCCCGGGACAGTGCATTCAGTACTTC. It encodes CASSLPGQCIQYF.

Many counts were recorded for this clonotype. This may be a read error: a much more frequent sequence differs by one nucleotide. J is TRBJ1-2 and V is TRBV20-1, with D hard to call. Germline V gene lookup returns CDR1 DFQATT and CDR2 SNEGSKA (reference sequence). Trimming left V 2 bases short and J 10 bases short, with 17 bases between. This CDR3 is built from 13 residues. The CDR3 protein is CSARPPRLSAYTF. The DNA for the CDR3 is TGCAGTGCTAGACCCCCACGACTGTCGGCCTACACCTTC.

This clonotype was found many times. V is TRBV2 and J is TRBJ1-5; D perhaps matches TRBD1 (5 bases). The V gene's germline CDR1 is SNHLY and CDR2 FYNNEI. This CDR3 contains 15 residues. Trimming left V 4 bases short and J 2 bases short, with 12 bases between. The CDR3 DNA is TGTGCCAGCAGTGCAGGGTCCTATGGCAATCAGCCCCAGCATTTT. It translates to CASSAGSYGNQPQHF.

This clonotype was seen many times. The chain carries TRBV12-3 or TRBV12-4 and TRBJ1-2; 7 bases are a match to TRBD1. Trimming at V came to 6 bases and at J to 7 bases, leaving 11 bases not matched to a gene. The CDR3 contains 14 residues. The CDR3 DNA reads as TGTGCCAGCAGCGAATCCGGGACAGTTTTTGGCTACACCTTC. Translation gives CASSESGTVFGYTF.

The chain joins TRBV9 to TRBJ2-5; perhaps TRBD2 as D (5 bases). Trimming stripped 3 bases from V and 1 base from J, with 16 bases between. The CDR3 spans 16 residues. Germline V CDR1 and CDR2: SGDLS, YYNGEE. Written as DNA, the CDR3 is TGTGCCAGCAGCGCGAGGGAACTGTGGGGCCAAGAGACCCAGTACTTC. As protein: CASSARELWGQETQYF.

Details on this clonotype: A much larger clonotype is one base distant, so this may be a read error. The rearrangement links TRBV6-5 to TRBJ1-4; 7 bases map to TRBD1. Looked up from germline, CDR1 is MNHEY and CDR2 is SVGAGI. This CDR3 contains 15 residues. CDR3 nucleotide sequence: TGTGCCAGCAGAAGAAACAGGGGACTTAATGAAGAACTGTTTTTT. Its translation: CASRRNRGLNEELFF.

This clonotype was counted a few times. The chain uses TRBV7-9 and TRBJ1-1; a weak D match, TRBD1 (6 bases). The CDR3 has 14 residues. V lost 5 bases, J lost 2 bases, and 12 bases lay in between. Germline V gives CDR1 SEHNR, CDR2 FQNEAQ (reference sequence). The CDR3 protein is CASSLQGTNTEAFF. The DNA of the CDR3 is TGTGCCAGCAGCCTACAGGGTACCAACACTGAAGCTTTCTTT.

At least ten counts were recorded for this clonotype. This chain links TRBV12-3 or TRBV12-4 with TRBJ2-1; 10 bases are shared with TRBD1. This CDR3 comprises 15 residues. Unmatched junction bases numbered 8, after V lost 3 bases and J lost 9 bases. CDR3 sequence reads: CASSLPGQGWSEQFF. CDR3 nucleotide sequence: TGTGCCAGCAGTTTGCCGGGACAGGGGTGGAGTGAGCAGTTCTTC.

This clonotype was counted at least ten times. The chain uses TRBV7-9 and TRBJ2-1; no reliable D call. Germline V gives CDR1 SEHNR, CDR2 FQNEAQ (reference sequence). This CDR3 has 13 amino acids. The germline V and J ends were trimmed by 5 bases and 7 bases, with 12 bases remaining between them. The CDR3 sequence is CASSLQRVNEQFF. CDR3 coding DNA: TGTGCCAGCAGCCTCCAGCGAGTTAATGAGCAGTTCTTC.